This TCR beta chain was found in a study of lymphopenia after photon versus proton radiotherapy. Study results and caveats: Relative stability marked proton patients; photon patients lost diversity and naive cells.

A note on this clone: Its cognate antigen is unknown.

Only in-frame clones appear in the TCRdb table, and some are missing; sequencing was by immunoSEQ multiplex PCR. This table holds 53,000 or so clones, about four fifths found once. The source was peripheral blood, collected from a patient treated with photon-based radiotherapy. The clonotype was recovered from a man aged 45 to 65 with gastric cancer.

The CDR3 reads CASSLLGGYGYTF. DNA of the CDR3: TGTGCCAGCAGTTTATTGGGGGGCTATGGCTACACCTTC. The chain combines TRBV28 with TRBJ1-2; D is perhaps TRBD1 (5 bases). Germline loops: CDR1 MDHEN, CDR2 SYDVKM. V was trimmed by 1 base and J by 4 bases, leaving 7 bases between them. The CDR3 length is 13 residues.